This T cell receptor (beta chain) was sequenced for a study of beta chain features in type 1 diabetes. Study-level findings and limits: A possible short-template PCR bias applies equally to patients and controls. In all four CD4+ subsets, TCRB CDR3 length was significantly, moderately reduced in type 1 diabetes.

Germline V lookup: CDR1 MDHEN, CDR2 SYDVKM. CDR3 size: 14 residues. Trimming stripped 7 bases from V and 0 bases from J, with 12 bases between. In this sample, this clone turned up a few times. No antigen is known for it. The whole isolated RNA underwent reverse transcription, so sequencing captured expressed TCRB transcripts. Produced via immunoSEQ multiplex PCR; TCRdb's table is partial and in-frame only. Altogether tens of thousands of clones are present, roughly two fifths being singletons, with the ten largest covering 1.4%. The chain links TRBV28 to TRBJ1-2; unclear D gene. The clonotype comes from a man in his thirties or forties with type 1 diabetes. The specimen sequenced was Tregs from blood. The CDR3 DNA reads TGTGCCAGCACGATCGGAGGAGCTAACTATGGCTACACCTTC. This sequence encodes CASTIGGANYGYTF.